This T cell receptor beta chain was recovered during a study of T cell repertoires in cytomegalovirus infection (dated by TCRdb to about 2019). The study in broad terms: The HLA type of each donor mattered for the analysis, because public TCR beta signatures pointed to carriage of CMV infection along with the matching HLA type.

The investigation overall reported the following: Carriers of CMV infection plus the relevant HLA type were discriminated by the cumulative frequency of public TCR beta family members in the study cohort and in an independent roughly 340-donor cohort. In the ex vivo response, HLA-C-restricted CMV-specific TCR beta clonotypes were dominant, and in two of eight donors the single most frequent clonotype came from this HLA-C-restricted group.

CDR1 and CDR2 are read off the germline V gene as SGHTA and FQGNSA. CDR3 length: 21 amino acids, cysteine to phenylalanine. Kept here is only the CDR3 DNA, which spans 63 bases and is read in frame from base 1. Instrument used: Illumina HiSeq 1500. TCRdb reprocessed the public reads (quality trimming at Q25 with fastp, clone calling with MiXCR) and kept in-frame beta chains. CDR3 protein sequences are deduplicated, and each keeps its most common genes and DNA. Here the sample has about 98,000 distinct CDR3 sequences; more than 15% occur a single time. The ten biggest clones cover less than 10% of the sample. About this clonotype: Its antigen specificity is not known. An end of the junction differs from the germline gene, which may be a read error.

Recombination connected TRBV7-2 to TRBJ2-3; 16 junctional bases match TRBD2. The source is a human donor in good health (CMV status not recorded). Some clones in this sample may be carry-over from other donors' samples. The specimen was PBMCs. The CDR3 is CASSSFGGPGLAGGRADTEYF. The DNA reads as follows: TGTGCCAGCAGCTCCTTTGGTGGTCCGGGACTAGCGGGGGGGCGGGCAGATACGGAGTATTTT.